This record covers a single T cell receptor (beta chain). This clonotype was observed many times. Its cognate antigen has yet to be identified. The sample holds no much larger clone one base away, and base qualities are not on file. This sample is drawn from a study of T cells after yellow fever vaccination (dated by TCRdb to the late 2010s). Looking at the study overall: The SMART-Seq v4 Ultra Low Input RNA kit was used to prepare libraries from fractions with low cell numbers. To follow T-cell clones before and after both primary and booster YFV17D yellow fever vaccination, bulk TCR alpha and beta repertoires underwent longitudinal sequencing. Blood was collected at multiple timepoints before and after primary and secondary immunization, and bulk PBMC replicates and cell subsets were isolated. Two healthy male donors, one aged 18 to 30 and one aged 30 to 40 years, were included in the cohort. Results the study describes overall, beyond this receptor: Computational filtering was required because FACS-sorted repertoires could contain abundant contaminating clonotypes from the bulk population. After the booster, most of the clones that had expanded following primary vaccination were detected again (roughly 97% of CD4 and roughly 90% of CD8), which suggests that memory was broadly maintained. Because only a couple of donors were included in the study, the extent to which the findings can be generalized is limited. Compared with the primary T-cell response, the secondary T-cell response was weaker but faster, peaking on day 5 rather than day 15. A small fraction of clonotypes appeared in both the CD4 and CD8 compartments, likely as a result of convergent recombination.

V loses 4 bases of germline sequence and J loses 8 bases, and the interval between the two ends is 11 bases. From the germline V gene (reference sequence), CDR1 is SEHNR and CDR2 is FQNEAQ. The CDR3, cysteine through phenylalanine, is 13 amino acids long. CDR3 DNA only is kept here, 39 bases in frame from base 1. The treatment or condition label corresponds to: live attenuated yellow fever vaccine strain. At every blood-draw timepoint, two biological replicates of bulk PBMCs were collected. A standard Ficoll-Paque protocol was used to isolate PBMCs from peripheral blood. TriZol was used to extract RNA from bulk PBMCs, from CD4 and CD8 fractions, and from dextramer-positive and dextramer-negative fractions. Data came from an Illumina NovaSeq 6000. TCR cDNA was synthesized by 5'RACE template switching, which introduced a universal primer site and unique molecular identifiers. Priming of cDNA synthesis was performed from both the TCR alpha and TCR beta constant segments. Library amplification involved two PCR steps, and the second step added sample barcodes and sequencing adapters. Sequencing of the libraries was done on either Illumina HiSeq 2500 (2x100 bp) or NovaSeq (2x150 bp). Processing in the source paper ran as follows. Reads were demultiplexed and collapsed into UMI consensus sequences with MIGEC, and V(D)J alignment was performed with MiXCR. Clonotypes responding to the vaccine were identified with edgeR on replicate PBMC samples, with the criteria of FDR below 0.01 and a log2 fold change above 5 up to day 15. CD4 or CD8 identity was assigned to each bulk clonotype according to whether the clonotype was present at higher abundance in the sequenced CD4 repertoire or the sequenced CD8 repertoire. Starting from the raw public reads, TCRdb applied fastp trimming at Q25, assembled clones with MiXCR and retained in-frame beta chains. Under each unique CDR3 protein, matching rows form one entry showing the most common genes and DNA. The V and J calls were determined by TCRdb, not by the authors. This sample has 300,000 to 350,000 distinct CDR3 sequences in its table, and 3% to 4.5% of those were observed once. The ten most abundant clones make up 20% to 25% of the sample.

The chain links TRBV7-9 with TRBJ1-4, with an unclear D gene assignment. The sequenced sample was PBMCs, obtained 5 days after the yellow fever booster vaccination. The TCR was taken from a man aged 18 to 30 who received the YFV17D yellow fever vaccine. The CDR3 region has the sequence CASSSPGLEKLFF. The nucleotide sequence is given as TGTGCCAGCAGCTCCCCGGGTTTAGAAAAACTGTTTTTT.